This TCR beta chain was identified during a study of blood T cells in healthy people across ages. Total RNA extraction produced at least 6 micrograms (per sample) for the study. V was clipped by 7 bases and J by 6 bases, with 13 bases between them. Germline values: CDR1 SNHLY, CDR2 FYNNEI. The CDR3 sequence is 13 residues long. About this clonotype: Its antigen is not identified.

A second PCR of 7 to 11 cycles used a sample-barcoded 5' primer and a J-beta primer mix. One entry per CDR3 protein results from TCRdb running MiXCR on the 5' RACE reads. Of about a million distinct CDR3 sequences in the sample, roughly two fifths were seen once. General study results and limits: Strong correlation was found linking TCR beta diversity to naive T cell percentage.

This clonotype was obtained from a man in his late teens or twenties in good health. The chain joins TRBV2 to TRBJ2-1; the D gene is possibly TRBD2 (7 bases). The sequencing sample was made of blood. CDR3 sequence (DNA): TGTGCCAGCAACGGGGGCGGGGGCAATGAGCAGTTCTTC. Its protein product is CASNGGGGNEQFF.